Below are 30 T cell receptor beta chains sequenced from a single sample in a study of CXCR3-negative and CXCR3-positive naive CD8 T cells. UMI-labeled 5' RACE yielded the TRB cDNA libraries. No DNA is given; TCRdb re-called the 5' RACE reads and lists each CDR3 protein once. The table lists about 140,000 distinct CDR3 sequences. No antigen has been assigned to these receptors. Study-level findings and limits: CXCR3-positive naive cells carried more hydrophobic TRB CDR3s than CXCR3-negative naive cells did.

What was sequenced was naive CXCR3+ CD8+ T cells from blood. Indicated subset: CD45RO-CCR7+CD27+CD95- naive CD8+ T cells expressing CXCR3 (TNR3+). These receptor sequences come from a human donor in good health. Some clones in this sample may be carry-over from other donors' samples.

This sequence joins TRBV29-1 and TRBJ2-6; the D call from TCRdb, TRBD1, cannot be confirmed without DNA. Per the germline V gene, CDR1 is SQVTM and CDR2 is ANQGSEA. The CDR3 is 18 amino acids. This CDR3 is CSPWGDHTGPFGANVLTF.

J is TRBJ2-7 and V is TRBV28. This CDR3 contains 14 residues. CDR1 MDHEN and CDR2 SYDVKM come from the germline V gene. CDR3 sequence reads: CASSSVDLTYEQYF. Using reference TRBV28 and TRBJ2-7 for the parts outside the CDR3, the full variable domain is DVKVTQSSRYLVKRTGEKVFLECVQDMDHENMFWYRQDPGLGLRLIYFSYDVKMKEKGDIPEGYSVSREKKERFSLILESASTNQTSMYLCASSSVDLTYEQYFGPGTRLTVT.

The genes are TRBV11-3 and TRBJ1-1; as DNA is missing, the TRBD1 call by TCRdb cannot be tested. The CDR3 runs to 14 residues. The V gene's germline CDR1 is SGHNT and CDR2 YENEEA. The chain's CDR3 is CASSPPGAGTEAFF.

The V and J genes are TRBV7-8 and TRBJ2-1; TCRdb's assignment of TRBD2 cannot be checked, as there is no DNA. Germline CDR1 and CDR2: SGHVS and FQNEAQ. The CDR3 runs 13 residues. The CDR3 sequence: CASRPRGNNEQFF.

The chain couples TRBV24-1 to TRBJ2-3; there is no DNA to check the TCRdb D call of TRBD2. The length of the CDR3 is 15 residues. Germline V gene sequence: CDR1 KGHDR, CDR2 SFDVKD. This CDR3 is CATSDSIRATDTQYF.

This sequence joins TRBV7-9 and TRBJ2-2; TCRdb proposes TRBD1, but this gene call is untestable without DNA. The germline V gene encodes CDR1 SEHNR and CDR2 FQNEAQ (reference sequence). The CDR3 length is 15 residues. Here the CDR3 reads CASSTADRSAGELFF.

The genes are TRBV7-9 and TRBJ2-1; the TCRdb D gene call, TRBD1, has no DNA to confirm it. This CDR3 contains 13 residues. CDR1 SEHNR and CDR2 FQNEAQ come from the germline V gene (reference sequence). The chain's CDR3 is CATRPGSHNEQFF.

The V gene is TRBV28, the J gene TRBJ2-7. The CDR3 runs 14 residues. Germline V gene sequence: CDR1 MDHEN, CDR2 SYDVKM. CDR3 residues: CASSFVTGPYEQYF.

The rearrangement joins TRBV5-1 to TRBJ1-2. Germline V lookup: CDR1 SGHRS, CDR2 YFSETQ. The CDR3 runs 14 residues. The CDR3 loop reads CASTFAQDGYGYTF.

CDR3 protein: CASSYSSRGAYNEQFF. The chain couples TRBV6-5 to TRBJ2-1; TCRdb calls TRBD1, which cannot be checked without DNA. In germline, CDR1 is MNHEY, CDR2 SVGAGI. The CDR3 has 16 amino acids.

The rearrangement links TRBV6-4 to TRBJ2-1; checking the TCRdb D call of TRBD1 is not possible without DNA. Germline V CDR1 and CDR2: MRHNA, SNTAGT. The CDR3 loop spans 14 amino acids. The CDR3 is CASSVTGEFGEQFF.

This chain uses TRBV9 with TRBJ1-1. Germline lookup yields CDR1 SGDLS and CDR2 YYNGEE. This CDR3 is built from 13 residues. The CDR3 here is CASSSQGGTEAFF.

This sequence joins TRBV9 and TRBJ2-1; with no DNA, the TCRdb D assignment of TRBD1 cannot be verified. CDR1 and CDR2 (germline): SGDLS, YYNGEE. The CDR3 contains 15 residues. This CDR3 is CASSVPPDRASEQFF.

This chain uses TRBV2 with TRBJ2-7; TCRdb names TRBD2, which stays unverified in the absence of DNA. Germline V CDR1 and CDR2: SNHLY, FYNNEI. There are 14 residues in the CDR3. CDR3 sequence reads: CASVEREALYEQYF.

The chain couples TRBV5-1 to TRBJ2-3. The CDR3 contains 14 residues. Germline CDR1 is SGHRS and CDR2 is YFSETQ. CDR3 in amino acids: CASGLARGSDTQYF. The whole variable domain, remainder taken from reference TRBV5-1 and TRBJ2-3, is KAGVTQTPRYLIKTRGQQVTLSCSPISGHRSVSWYQQTPGQGLQFLFEYFSETQRNKGNFPGRFSGRQFSNSRSEMNVSTLELGDSALYLCASGLARGSDTQYFGPGTRLTVL.

The V and J genes are TRBV5-1 and TRBJ2-7. Germline CDR1 SGHRS, CDR2 YFSETQ. The CDR3 totals 13 residues. This CDR3 reads CASSFYSSYEQYF.

V gene TRBV6-2 or TRBV6-3 combines with J gene TRBJ2-1; with no DNA, the TCRdb D assignment of TRBD2 cannot be verified. The CDR3 is made up of 16 amino acids. Germline V gene sequence: CDR1 MNHEY, CDR2 SVGEGT. The CDR3 loop reads CASSYPPGLVDNEQFF.

The rearrangement uses TRBV5-4 and TRBJ2-7; TCRdb selects TRBD2, and the lack of DNA leaves this call unchecked. Looked up from germline, CDR1 is SGHNT and CDR2 is YYREEE (reference sequence). This CDR3 has 13 residues. CDR3 region: CASSSGLAGEMYF.

This chain links TRBV12-3 or TRBV12-4 with TRBJ2-1; TCRdb indicates TRBD2, and absent DNA this call remains unverified. CDR3 size: 15 residues. The CDR3 loop reads CASRELAGTYNEQFF.

The chain couples TRBV29-1 to TRBJ1-2; TCRdb returns TRBD1, unconfirmable since there is no DNA. Per the germline V gene, CDR1 is SQVTM and CDR2 is ANQGSEA. The CDR3 has 15 residues. The CDR3 region is CSVVLSAPANYGYTF.

This chain links TRBV2 with TRBJ2-3. The CDR3 extends over 12 amino acids. Germline V CDR1 and CDR2: SNHLY, FYNNEI. The CDR3 reads CASSGVGDTQYF.

The rearrangement uses TRBV29-1 and TRBJ1-5; the D gene TCRdb calls, TRBD1, cannot be checked with no DNA. The CDR3 covers 13 residues. Germline V CDR1 and CDR2: SQVTM, ANQGSEA. The CDR3: CSVETGTNQPQHF.

The chain joins TRBV5-1 to TRBJ1-1; there is no DNA to check the TCRdb D call of TRBD1. The CDR3 has 15 amino acids. Germline V CDR1 and CDR2: SGHRS, YFSETQ. The CDR3 spells CASSYGTGGSTEAFF.

The chain employs TRBV19 and TRBJ2-2; the TRBD1 assignment by TCRdb is unverifiable without DNA. This CDR3 is built from 16 residues. Looked up from germline, CDR1 is LNHDA and CDR2 is SQIVND (reference sequence). The CDR3 spells CASSIARGSNTGELFF.

This chain's CDR3 is CASSLTGGGTEAFF. V gene TRBV7-9 combines with J gene TRBJ1-1; TCRdb selects TRBD1, and the lack of DNA leaves this call unchecked. Germline CDR1 reads SEHNR; CDR2 reads FQNEAQ (reference sequence). The CDR3 runs to 14 residues.

The chain combines TRBV4-1 with TRBJ2-7; the TCRdb D gene call, TRBD2, has no DNA to confirm it. From germline, CDR1 is MGHRA and CDR2 YSYEKL. The CDR3 loop spans 16 amino acids. CDR3 sequence: CASSQVLALEGYEQYF.

The rearrangement joins TRBV6-2 or TRBV6-3 to TRBJ1-5; the TCRdb D gene call, TRBD1, has no DNA to confirm it. CDR3 length: 17 amino acids. Germline CDR1 and CDR2: MNHEY and SVGEGT. The CDR3 sequence: CASSYLWDPYSNQPQHF.

The CDR3 is CSVEDLADYNEQFF. The gene calls are TRBV29-1 and TRBJ2-1; lacking DNA, the TRBD2 call made by TCRdb goes unchecked. Germline V gives CDR1 SQVTM, CDR2 ANQGSEA. CDR3 length: 14 residues.

The rearrangement uses TRBV29-1 and TRBJ1-2. This CDR3 region has 14 residues. From germline, CDR1 is SQVTM and CDR2 ANQGSEA. The CDR3 region is CSVEGEDGYYGYTF. The complete variable domain, with remaining parts taken from reference TRBV29-1 and TRBJ1-2, reads SAVISQKPSRDICQRGTSLTIQCQVDSQVTMMFWYRQQPGQSLTLIATANQGSEATYESGFVIDKFPISRPNLTFSTLTVSNMSPEDSSIYLCSVEGEDGYYGYTFGSGTRLTVV.

V gene TRBV19 combines with J gene TRBJ2-4; TCRdb reports TRBD1, a call that lacks DNA to check it against. Germline V gene data show CDR1 as LNHDA and CDR2 as SQIVND (reference sequence). This CDR3 has 14 amino acids. CDR3 in amino acids: CASSIPSGENIQYF.